Listed below are T cell receptor beta chains from one sample, sequenced in a study of molecular identifiers for immune sequencing clone quantification. A single record per CDR3 protein comes from TCRdb applying MiXCR to the PCR reads. The sample lists about 510,000 distinct CDR3 sequences, less than 30% occurring once. The sequenced sample was naive CD8+ T cells from blood, with Jurkat cell RNA spiked in. The receptor set was obtained from a human donor in good health. Some libraries in this study had Jurkat cell RNA spiked in. Each CDR3 is given with its conserved first and last residue. Each record gives: V gene, J gene, clone size, D gene, CDR3 protein, CDR3 DNA. D genes are given only for firm matches. A clone size is listed for some rows: how often the clone was seen (once, few, many), or a class if it is expanded.

TRBV10-3,TRBJ2-3,NA,TRBD2,CAISESPKGSGLAFTDTQYF,TGTGCCATCAGTGAGTCGCCAAAGGGATCGGGACTAGCGTTCACAGATACGCAGTATTTT
TRBV9,TRBJ2-1,few,NA,CASSVAGENEQFF,TGTGCCAGCAGCGTAGCTGGGGAGAATGAGCAGTTCTTC
TRBV7-6,TRBJ2-1,many,NA,CASSLEAGNEQFF,TGTGCCAGCAGCTTAGAGGCGGGGAATGAGCAGTTCTTC
TRBV7-2,TRBJ2-3,few,NA,CASSQSGGTDTQYF,TGTGCCAGCAGCCAGTCTGGGGGCACAGATACGCAGTATTTT
TRBV6-5,TRBJ2-2,few,NA,CASSYTSPGELFF,TGTGCCAGCAGTTACACTAGCCCCGGGGAGCTGTTTTTT
TRBV12-3/TRBV12-4,TRBJ2-1,NA,TRBD1,CASSEGTGVLRNEQFF,TGTGCCAGCAGCGAGGGGACAGGGGTCTTGAGGAATGAGCAGTTCTTC
TRBV10-2,TRBJ2-7,few,TRBD1,CASRDKPGQGLYEQYF,TGCGCCAGCAGGGACAAACCGGGACAGGGCCTCTACGAGCAGTACTTC
TRBV19,TRBJ2-6,many,TRBD1,CASSIVRDRVPGANVLTF,TGTGCCAGTAGTATAGTTCGGGACAGGGTCCCTGGGGCCAACGTCCTGACTTTC
TRBV5-4,TRBJ2-3,many,NA,CASSLTGTGTDTQYF,TGTGCCAGCAGCTTGACAGGGACTGGCACAGATACGCAGTATTTT
TRBV24-1,TRBJ1-2,NA,TRBD1,CATSLFGQGRYGYTF,TGTGCCACCAGTTTATTCGGACAGGGAAGGTATGGCTACACCTTC
TRBV6-2/TRBV6-3,TRBJ1-1,NA,NA,CASSYGPGEAFF,TGTGCCAGCAGTTACGGTCCAGGTGAAGCTTTCTTT
TRBV7-6,TRBJ2-5,NA,TRBD2,CASSTPTGGETQYF,TGTGCCAGCAGCACCCCGACGGGAGGAGAGACCCAGTACTTC
TRBV10-3,TRBJ2-5,NA,NA,CAIREGIQGLGQETQYF,TGTGCCATCAGAGAGGGGATTCAGGGTTTGGGCCAAGAGACCCAGTACTTC
TRBV27,TRBJ1-1,NA,NA,CASRTGFVTEAFF,TGTGCCAGCAGAACAGGGTTCGTTACTGAAGCTTTCTTT
TRBV7-2,TRBJ2-5,many,NA,CASSLGQFLEETQYF,TGTGCCAGCAGCTTAGGACAGTTTTTAGAAGAGACCCAGTACTTC
TRBV29-1,TRBJ2-6,many,NA,CSVEDQGAGANVLTF,TGCAGCGTTGAAGATCAAGGGGCTGGGGCCAACGTCCTGACTTTC
TRBV7-9,TRBJ2-1,NA,TRBD2,CASSLVLAGVYNGQFF,TGTGCCAGCAGCTTAGTACTAGCGGGAGTCTACAATGGGCAGTTCTTC
TRBV12-3/TRBV12-4,TRBJ2-2,NA,NA,CASSPYGTLGELFF,TGTGCCAGCAGTCCCTACGGGACGTTGGGGGAGCTGTTTTTT
TRBV10-3,TRBJ2-7,few,NA,CAISRDGNEQYF,TGTGCCATCAGTAGAGATGGGAACGAGCAGTACTTC
TRBV6-2/TRBV6-3,TRBJ2-3,NA,NA,CASSYEKLAPDTQYF,TGTGCCAGCAGTTACGAAAAACTAGCACCAGATACGCAGTATTTT
TRBV3-1,TRBJ2-2,many,NA,CASSHFDLLNTGELFF,TGTGCCAGCAGCCATTTCGATCTTTTGAACACCGGGGAGCTGTTTTTT
TRBV13,TRBJ2-2,NA,TRBD2,CASSPGRGPGELFF,TGTGCCAGCAGCCCAGGGAGGGGCCCCGGGGAGCTGTTTTTT
TRBV7-9,TRBJ2-7,many,NA,CASSLSGPTYEQYF,TGTGCCAGCAGCTTGTCAGGCCCGACCTACGAGCAGTACTTC
TRBV4-2,TRBJ2-1,many,NA,CASSPDSPNEQFF,TGTGCCAGCAGCCCAGACAGCCCGAATGAGCAGTTCTTC
TRBV15,TRBJ2-5,few,NA,CATSRGPTDTGGEAGAHQETQYF,TGTGCCACCAGCAGAGGACCTACAGACACAGGGGGTGAAGCGGGGGCCCACCAAGAGACCCAGTACTTC
TRBV29-1,TRBJ2-7,many,NA,CSVGVYSYEQYF,TGCAGCGTTGGGGTATACTCCTACGAGCAGTACTTC
TRBV20-1,TRBJ2-7,NA,TRBD2,CSARELAGGPGEQYF,TGCAGTGCTAGAGAACTAGCGGGAGGGCCGGGCGAGCAGTACTTC
TRBV7-9,TRBJ1-1,many,TRBD1,CASSWGQQNTEAFF,TGTGCCAGCAGCTGGGGACAGCAAAACACTGAAGCTTTCTTT
TRBV29-1,TRBJ2-3,many,NA,CSVEVPPGTSTDTQYF,TGCAGCGTTGAAGTACCCCCAGGAACAAGCACAGATACGCAGTATTTT
TRBV25-1,TRBJ2-3,NA,NA,CASSEWRGRTDTQYF,TGTGCCAGCAGTGAATGGAGGGGTCGCACAGATACGCAGTATTTT
TRBV4-3,TRBJ2-1,NA,TRBD1,CASSRGTGFFNEQFF,TGCGCCAGCAGCCGAGGGACAGGGTTTTTCAATGAGCAGTTCTTC
TRBV9,TRBJ2-7,NA,NA,CARKSYAQYF,TGTGCCCGCAAAAGTTACGCGCAATACTTC
TRBV4-3,TRBJ1-2,few,NA,CASSLKGAGAISTYGYTF,TGCGCCAGCAGCCTCAAAGGCGCAGGAGCAATTTCTACCTATGGCTACACCTTC
TRBV25-1,TRBJ2-3,NA,TRBD2,CASSETSGEKSTDTQYF,TGTGCCAGCAGTGAGACTAGCGGGGAGAAGAGCACAGATACGCAGTATTTT
TRBV28,TRBJ1-2,NA,NA,CASSLYAGQNYGYTF,TGTGCCAGCAGTTTATACGCCGGGCAGAACTATGGCTACACCTTC
TRBV14,TRBJ2-1,NA,TRBD1,CASSQVGTDFYNEQFF,TGTGCCAGCAGCCAAGTTGGGACAGATTTTTACAATGAGCAGTTCTTC
TRBV19,TRBJ2-3,many,TRBD1,CASQSSTGNPFTDTQYF,TGTGCCAGCCAAAGCTCGACAGGGAACCCCTTCACAGATACGCAGTATTTT
TRBV5-6,TRBJ2-2,NA,NA,CASSWRTGELFF,TGTGCCAGCAGCTGGAGAACCGGGGAGCTGTTTTTT
TRBV6-5,TRBJ1-5,many,NA,CASSGRTGNQPQHF,TGTGCCAGCAGCGGAAGGACGGGCAATCAGCCCCAGCATTTT
TRBV7-8,TRBJ1-3,few,TRBD1,CASSHDRGDTIYF,TGTGCCAGCAGCCACGACAGGGGTGACACCATATATTTT
TRBV7-9,TRBJ2-3,many,TRBD1,CASSTTGGSTDTQYF,TGTGCCAGCAGCACCACAGGGGGCAGCACAGATACGCAGTATTTT
TRBV6-6,TRBJ2-3,many,NA,CASSYLGYGSDTQYF,TGTGCCAGCAGTTACCTGGGGTATGGGTCAGATACGCAGTATTTT